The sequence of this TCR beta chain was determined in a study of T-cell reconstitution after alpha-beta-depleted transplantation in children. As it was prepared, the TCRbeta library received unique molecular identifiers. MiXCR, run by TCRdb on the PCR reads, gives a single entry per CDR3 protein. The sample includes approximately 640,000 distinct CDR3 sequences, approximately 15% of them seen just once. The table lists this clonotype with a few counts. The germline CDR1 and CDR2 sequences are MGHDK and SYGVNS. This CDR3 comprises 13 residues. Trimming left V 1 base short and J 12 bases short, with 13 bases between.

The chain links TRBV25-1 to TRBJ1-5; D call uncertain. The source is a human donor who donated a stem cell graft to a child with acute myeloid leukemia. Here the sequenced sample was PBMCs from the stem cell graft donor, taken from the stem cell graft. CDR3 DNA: TGTGCCAGCAGTGAATTCGGACGGAAGGGCCAGCATTTT. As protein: CASSEFGRKGQHF.